Reported below is one T cell receptor (beta chain). The CDR3 is 15 residues long. V was clipped by 2 bases and J by 4 bases, with 11 bases between them. The germline gives CDR1 MNHEY, CDR2 SVGAGI. The data derive from a study of technical replicates of blood from a handful of donors. The repertoire was sequenced with immunoSEQ multiplex PCR; TCRdb's copy has only in-frame clones and lacks some. The sample lists around 79,000 clones, roughly 91% occurring once. The rearrangement joins TRBV6-5 to TRBJ2-2; possibly TRBD2 for D (6 bases). This TCR was sampled from a human donor in good health. Sequencing input: T cells isolated from PBMCs. The CDR3 DNA follows: TGTGCCAGCAGTTACCAGGGAGGTGTCACCGGGGAGCTGTTTTTT. Translation gives CASSYQGGVTGELFF.